The present T cell receptor beta chain was sequenced within a study of T cells in Graves' hyperthyroidism and ophthalmopathy. This CDR3 has 17 residues. Germline loops: CDR1 MDHEN, CDR2 SYDVKM. V lost 2 bases, J lost 9 bases, and 23 bases lay in between. The sample holds many counts of this clonotype. TCR beta CDR3 sequences were amplified from RNA transcripts. TCR CDR3 underwent first-round RT-PCR with the HTBI primer set. TCRdb called the multiplex PCR reads again in MiXCR, with one record for every CDR3 protein. The sample includes some 580,000 distinct CDR3 sequences, roughly 15% of them seen just once.

The sequencing input was blood. The TCR was taken from a woman aged 40 to 55 with Graves' ophthalmopathy. The genes are TRBV28 and TRBJ2-1; the D gene is possibly TRBD2 (5 bases). CDR3 in amino acids: CASSLRGIGGGIAEQFF. The CDR3 coding sequence is TGTGCCAGCAGTTTAAGAGGTATTGGAGGAGGCATTGCTGAGCAGTTCTTC.